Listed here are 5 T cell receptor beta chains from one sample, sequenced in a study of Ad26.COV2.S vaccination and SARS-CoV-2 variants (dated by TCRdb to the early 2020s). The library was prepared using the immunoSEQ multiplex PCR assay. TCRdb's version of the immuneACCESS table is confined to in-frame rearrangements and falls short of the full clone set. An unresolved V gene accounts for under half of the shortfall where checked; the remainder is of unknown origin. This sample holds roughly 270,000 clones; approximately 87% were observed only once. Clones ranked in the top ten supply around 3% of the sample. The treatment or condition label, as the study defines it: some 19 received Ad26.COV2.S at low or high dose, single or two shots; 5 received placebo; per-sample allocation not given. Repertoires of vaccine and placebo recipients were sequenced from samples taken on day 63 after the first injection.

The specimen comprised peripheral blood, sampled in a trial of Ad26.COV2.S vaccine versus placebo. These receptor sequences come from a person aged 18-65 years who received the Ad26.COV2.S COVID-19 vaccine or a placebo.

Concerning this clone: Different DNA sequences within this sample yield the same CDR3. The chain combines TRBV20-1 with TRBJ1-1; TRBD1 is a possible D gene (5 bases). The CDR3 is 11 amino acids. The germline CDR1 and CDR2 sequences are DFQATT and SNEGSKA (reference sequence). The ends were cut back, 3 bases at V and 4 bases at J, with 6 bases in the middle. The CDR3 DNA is TGCAGTGCTAGGGGGGGCACTGAAGCTTTCTTT. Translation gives CSARGGTEAFF.

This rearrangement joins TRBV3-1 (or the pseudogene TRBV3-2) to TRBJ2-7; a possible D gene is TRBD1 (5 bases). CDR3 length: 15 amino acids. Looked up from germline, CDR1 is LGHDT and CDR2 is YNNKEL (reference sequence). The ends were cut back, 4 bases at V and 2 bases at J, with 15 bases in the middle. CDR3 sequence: CASSPRPRATYEQYF. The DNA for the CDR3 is TGTGCCAGCAGCCCCCGACCCAGGGCCACCTACGAGCAGTACTTC.

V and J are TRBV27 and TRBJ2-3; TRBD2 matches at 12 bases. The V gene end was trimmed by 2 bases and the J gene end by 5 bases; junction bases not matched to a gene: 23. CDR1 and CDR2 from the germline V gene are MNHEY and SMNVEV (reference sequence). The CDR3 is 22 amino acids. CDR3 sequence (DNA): TGTGCCAGCAGTTTAATAGGACCCGGGCCGGGGCCGACTAGCGGGGGTTTAGATACGCAGTATTTT. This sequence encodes CASSLIGPGPGPTSGGLDTQYF.

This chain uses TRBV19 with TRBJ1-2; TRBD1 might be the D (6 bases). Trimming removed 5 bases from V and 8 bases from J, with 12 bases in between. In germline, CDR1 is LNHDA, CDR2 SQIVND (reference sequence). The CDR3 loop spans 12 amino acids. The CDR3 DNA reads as TGTGCCAGTAGTGCAGGGGACAACGGCTACACCTTC. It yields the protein CASSAGDNGYTF.

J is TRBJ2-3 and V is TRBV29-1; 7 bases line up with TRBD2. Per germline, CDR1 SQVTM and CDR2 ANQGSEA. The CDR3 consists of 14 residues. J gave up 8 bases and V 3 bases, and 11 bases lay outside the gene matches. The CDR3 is CSVDPKGRVGTQYF. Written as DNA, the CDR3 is TGCAGCGTTGACCCGAAAGGGAGGGTGGGTACGCAGTATTTT.